The 19 T cell receptor beta chains below were found in one sample sequenced in a study of blood T cell repertoires in COVID-19. The table came from immunoSEQ multiplex PCR; TCRdb's copy has only in-frame clones and leaves some out. The sample has roughly 320,000 clones; roughly 89% are singletons. What was sequenced was peripheral blood. Receptor source: a woman in her twenties or thirties with COVID-19, enrolled during active disease.

This chain uses TRBV5-4 with TRBJ1-2; weak D call: TRBD1 (5 bases). The germline CDR1 and CDR2 sequences are SGHNT and YYREEE (reference sequence). CDR3 length: 14 amino acids. Trimming cost V 1 base and J 0 bases, with 7 bases left between them. The DNA of the CDR3 is TGTGCCAGCAGCTTGAGGGGATCTAACTATGGCTACACCTTC. It codes for CASSLRGSNYGYTF.

The chain has TRBV11-2 and TRBJ1-4; D unclear. The CDR3 spans 13 residues. The ends were cut back, 5 bases at V and 4 bases at J, with 8 bases in the middle. Germline CDR1 reads SGHAT; CDR2 reads FQNNGV. CDR3 coding DNA: TGTGCCAGCAGCGTCCAGCGTAATGAAAAACTGTTTTTT. Translation gives CASSVQRNEKLFF.

The gene calls are TRBV7-2 and TRBJ2-1; the D gene is possibly TRBD1 (6 bases). The CDR3 sequence is 13 residues long. Between the trimmed V and J ends, which lost 2 bases and 4 bases, there was a span of 6 bases. Germline V gene data show CDR1 as SGHTA and CDR2 as FQGNSA. The DNA for the CDR3 is TGTGCCAGCAGCTTAAGGGGGTACAATGAGCAGTTCTTC. Translating it yields CASSLRGYNEQFF.

The V gene is TRBV2, the J gene TRBJ2-4; D perhaps matches TRBD1 (5 bases). The V gene lost 5 bases and the J gene lost 1 base, with 9 bases spanning the gap. The CDR3 length is 14 residues. Germline values: CDR1 SNHLY, CDR2 FYNNEI. CDR3 nucleotides: TGTGCCAGCAGTATCAGGGCGGCCAAAAACATTCAGTACTTC. This sequence encodes CASSIRAAKNIQYF. Based on the CDR3 plus reference TRBV2 and TRBJ2-4, the full variable domain is EPEVTQTPSHQVTQMGQEVILRCVPISNHLYFYWYRQILGQKVEFLVSFYNNEISEKSEIFDDQFSVERPDGSNFTLKIRSTKLEDSAMYFCASSIRAAKNIQYFGAGTRLSVL.

The count of this clone is one. The chain recombines TRBV11-2 with TRBJ2-7; D gene uncertain. Per the germline V gene, CDR1 is SGHAT and CDR2 is FQNNGV. Trimming stripped 1 base from V and 2 bases from J, with 3 bases between. This CDR3 contains 12 residues. CDR3 amino acids: CASSLGAYEQYV. CDR3 DNA: TGTGCCAGCAGCTTAGGAGCCTACGAGCAGTACGTC.

Of note for this clone: One end of the junction does not line up with germline, which may come from a read error. The chain carries TRBV2 and TRBJ2-1; a weak D match, TRBD2 (6 bases). CDR3 length: 16 residues. Germline CDR1 reads SNHLY; CDR2 reads FYNNEI. The CDR3 coding sequence is TGTGCCAGCAGCGGGACGCGGGGTTATCTCTACATTGAGCAGTTCTTC. Amino acids: CASSGTRGYLYIEQFF.

CDR3 residues: CASSIIPGQAGTDTQYF. The CDR3 nucleotides are TGTGCCAGCAGTATAATACCGGGACAGGCTGGCACAGATACGCAGTATTTT. The rearrangement links TRBV2 to TRBJ2-3; 8 bases line up with TRBD1. In germline, CDR1 is SNHLY, CDR2 FYNNEI. CDR3 length: 17 amino acids. The trim removed 5 bases at V and 1 base at J, leaving 11 bases unmatched.

The V call is TRBV28, the J call TRBJ1-1; possible D gene TRBD1, 6 bases. This CDR3 contains 13 residues. V was cut by 5 bases and J by 6 bases, with 13 bases left in between. The germline V gene encodes CDR1 MDHEN and CDR2 SYDVKM. CDR3 DNA sequence: TGTGCCAGCAGTCTCGGGACACCCCCTGAAGCTTTCTTT. Protein: CASSLGTPPEAFF.

This sequence joins TRBV19 and TRBJ1-2; no firm D call. This CDR3 is 16 amino acids long. Germline values: CDR1 LNHDA, CDR2 SQIVND (reference sequence). Trimming removed 4 bases at V and 5 bases at J, with 20 bases between. For the CDR3, the DNA is TGTGCCAGTAGTACCCCGGGAGGCTCGAGCCCATATGGCTACACCTTC. It encodes CASSTPGGSSPYGYTF. The full variable domain, its missing parts supplied by reference TRBV19 and TRBJ1-2, is DGGITQSPKYLFRKEGQNVTLSCEQNLNHDAMYWYRQDPGQGLRLIYYSQIVNDFQKGDIAEGYSVSREKKESFPLTVTSAQKNPTAFYLCASSTPGGSSPYGYTFGSGTRLTVV.

The chain joins TRBV5-1 to TRBJ2-1; 8 bases map to TRBD1. Per the germline V gene, CDR1 is SGHRS and CDR2 is YFSETQ. The ends lost 5 bases at V and 7 bases at J; junction bases unmatched: 11. The CDR3 loop spans 15 amino acids. CDR3 loop: CASSSGQGVSNEQFF. CDR3 DNA sequence: TGCGCCAGCAGTTCCGGACAGGGTGTGTCGAATGAGCAGTTCTTC.

This chain joins TRBV19 and TRBJ2-1, with 8 bases identical to TRBD2. Trimming cost V 6 bases and J 14 bases; bases outside gene matches: 6. Germline assignment: CDR1 LNHDA and CDR2 SQIVND (reference sequence). The CDR3 has 11 amino acids. CDR3 bases: TGTGCCAGTAGGAGCGGGGGACGGAAGTTCTTC. This gives the protein CASRSGGRKFF.

This clone was picked up a small number of times. The rearrangement links TRBV3-1 (or the pseudogene TRBV3-2) to TRBJ2-5; 12 nucleotides match TRBD2. Germline CDR1 LGHDT, CDR2 YNNKEL (reference sequence). The CDR3 is 17 amino acids. The V gene end was trimmed by 1 base and the J gene end by 5 bases; junction bases not matched to a gene: 8. The CDR3 spells CASSQATSGGSGETQYF. For the CDR3, the DNA is TGTGCCAGCAGCCAAGCGACTAGCGGGGGCTCGGGGGAGACCCAGTACTTC.

V and J are TRBV11-2 and TRBJ2-1; the D gene is possibly TRBD2 (7 bases). Trimming shortened V by 0 bases and J by 2 bases, and 14 bases separated the two germline ends. The germline gives CDR1 SGHAT, CDR2 FQNNGV. The CDR3 is 17 residues long. CDR3 amino acids: CASSLDWSRGPYNEQFF. The CDR3 region has the DNA TGTGCCAGCAGCTTAGATTGGTCGCGGGGGCCCTACAATGAGCAGTTCTTC.

The CDR3 DNA reads as TGTGCCAGCAGGGAGGACAGGGGATCAAATTCACCCCTCCACTTT. It translates to CASREDRGSNSPLHF. The genes are TRBV2 and TRBJ1-6, with 9 bases matching TRBD1. Germline CDR1 is SNHLY and CDR2 is FYNNEI. Trimming at V came to 6 bases and at J to 7 bases, leaving 7 bases not matched to a gene. The CDR3 spans 15 residues.

V usage is TRBV6-4 and J usage is TRBJ2-3, with 9 bases that match TRBD2. CDR3 size: 16 residues. After removal of 2 bases from V and 4 bases from J, the junction contained 7 bases not matched to a gene. Germline-derived CDR1 and CDR2 are MRHNA and SNTAGT. The CDR3 protein is CASSDGGGGAADTQYF. CDR3 DNA: TGTGCCAGCAGTGACGGCGGCGGGGGGGCAGCAGATACGCAGTATTTT.

This clone was detected a few times. The chain uses TRBV16 and TRBJ1-2; D not certain. There are 12 residues in the CDR3. Trimming took off 3 bases at V and 8 bases at J, with 10 bases between the two ends. CDR1 is KGHSY, CDR2 FQNENV, per germline. The CDR3 coding sequence is TGTGCCAGCAGCCATACGGCGGCCGGCTACACCTTC. As protein: CASSHTAAGYTF.

This clone was counted once. The chain has TRBV10-2 and TRBJ2-7, with 8 bases identical to TRBD2. Losses at the gene ends were 7 bases for V and 3 bases for J; bases not matched to a gene: 5. There are 13 residues in the CDR3. The germline V gene has CDR1 WSHSY and CDR2 SAAADI. In nucleotides, the CDR3 is TGCGCCAGCAAGAAAGCGGGGGACTACGAGCAGTACGTC. Encoded protein: CASKKAGDYEQYV.

This chain uses TRBV6-2 or TRBV6-3 with TRBJ1-6; 8 bases match TRBD1. There are 16 residues in the CDR3. Germline V CDR1 and CDR2: MNHEY, SVGEGT. With V trimmed by 2 bases and J by 10 bases, 10 bases remained unmatched. The CDR3 reads CASSYRPDRVGSPLHF. In nucleotides, the CDR3 is TGTGCCAGCAGTTACCGGCCGGACAGGGTCGGGTCACCCCTCCACTTT.

The chain's CDR3 is CASSSRLAGGRYEQYF. The DNA for the CDR3 is TGTGCCAGCAGCTCCCGACTAGCGGGGGGACGCTACGAGCAGTACTTC. V and J are TRBV7-6 and TRBJ2-7; 13 bases fit TRBD2. The CDR3 consists of 16 residues. Germline-derived CDR1 and CDR2 are SGHVS and FNYEAQ. J gave up 3 bases and V 4 bases, and 6 bases lay outside the gene matches.